This TCR beta chain is from a study of tumor and adjacent non-tumor tissue in lung cancer. A modified ARM-PCR protocol with three rounds of nested PCR amplified TCRbeta. One entry per CDR3 protein results from TCRdb running MiXCR on the multiplex PCR reads. The sample has under 95,000 distinct CDR3 sequences; approximately 78% are singletons. Points from the study as a whole: In normal lung, the top 100 clones were significantly more dominant than in tumor.

This sample's RNA came from whole unsorted tissue. Distant lung tissue was collected more than 3 cm away from the tumor edge. Points on this clonotype: The target antigen is unknown.

The CDR3 has 14 amino acids. The V gene's germline CDR1 is DFQATT and CDR2 SNEGSKA (reference sequence). The TCR sequence derives from a man aged 55 to 69 with non-small cell lung cancer. The gene calls are TRBV20-1 and TRBJ2-7; D may be TRBD1 (5 bases). The sequenced material came from distant non-tumor lung tissue. DNA of the CDR3: TGCTATGCTAGTGACCCCTCAGGGATCTACGAGCAGTACTTC. It codes for CYASDPSGIYEQYF.